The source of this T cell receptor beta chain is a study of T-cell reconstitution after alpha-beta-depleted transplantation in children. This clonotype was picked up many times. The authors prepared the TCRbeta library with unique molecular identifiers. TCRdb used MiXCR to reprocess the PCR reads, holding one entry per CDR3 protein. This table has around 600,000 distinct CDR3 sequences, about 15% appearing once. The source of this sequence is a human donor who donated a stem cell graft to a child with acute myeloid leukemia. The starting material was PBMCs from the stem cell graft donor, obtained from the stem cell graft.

CDR3 coding DNA: TGCAGTGCTAGTAATACACCCAACCAAGAGACCCAGTACTTC. It is translated as CSASNTPNQETQYF. The chain has TRBV20-1 and TRBJ2-5; D ambiguous. CDR1 is DFQATT, CDR2 SNEGSKA, per germline (reference sequence). The CDR3 has 14 residues. The germline V and J ends were trimmed by 3 bases and 0 bases, with 11 bases remaining between them.